Each of the 19 T cell receptor beta chains below was sequenced from the same sample in a study of cytomegalovirus exposure and HLA in healthy donors. Amplification used 60 Vbeta primers and 13 Jbeta primers. Profiled with immunoSEQ multiplex PCR; TCRdb holds only in-frame clones, not every one. The sample yields fewer than 250,000 clones, around 84% seen once. The sample consisted of PBMCs. The source of these receptors is a man aged 35 to 55 in good health and CMV-seropositive.

The chain recombines TRBV5-6 with TRBJ2-5; possible D gene TRBD1, 6 bases. The CDR3 consists of 15 residues. V shed 0 bases and J shed 2 bases, with 11 bases lying between them. Germline V gene data show CDR1 as SGHDT and CDR2 as YYEEEE. The CDR3 here is CASSLATGYQETQYF. The CDR3 nucleotides are TGTGCCAGCAGCTTGGCGACAGGCTATCAAGAGACCCAGTACTTC.

The CDR3 is CASSPGQGYNGELFF. The CDR3, as DNA: TGTGCCAGCAGTCCGGGACAGGGATATAACGGGGAGCTGTTTTTT. J is TRBJ2-2 and V is TRBV2; TRBD1 matches at 9 bases. From germline, CDR1 is SNHLY and CDR2 FYNNEI. The CDR3 has 15 amino acids. With 5 bases clipped from V and 7 bases from J, the junction kept 8 bases outside the gene matches.

The CDR3 protein is CASSHYAGGQGNYGYTF. The CDR3 DNA is TGTGCCAGCAGTCATTATGCAGGGGGCCAGGGTAACTATGGCTACACCTTC. The chain employs TRBV28 and TRBJ1-2; 8 nucleotides align to TRBD1. V shed 5 bases, J shed 1 base, and the junction held 12 bases outside the gene matches. This CDR3 spans 17 amino acids. CDR1 MDHEN and CDR2 SYDVKM come from the germline V gene.

CDR3 bases: TGTGCCAGCAGCCCTTCGGGGGGGCGCACCAATGAGCAGTTCTTC. Encoded protein: CASSPSGGRTNEQFF. The chain combines TRBV7-3 with TRBJ2-1; 8 bases fit TRBD2. The length of the CDR3 is 15 residues. Trimming cost V 5 bases and J 6 bases; bases outside gene matches: 9. CDR1 and CDR2 (germline): SGHTA, FQGTGA.

This clone occurred a few times. This chain joins TRBV6-4 and TRBJ1-1; 10 bases agree with TRBD1. This CDR3 has 14 amino acids. V was pared by 6 bases and J by 3 bases, with 4 bases of the junction left unmatched. Germline CDR1 is MRHNA and CDR2 is SNTAGT. This chain's CDR3 is CASRSGTGDTEAFF. The CDR3 DNA follows: TGTGCCAGCAGATCCGGGACAGGGGACACTGAAGCTTTCTTT.

This clone was picked up a small number of times. The rearrangement joins TRBV7-9 to TRBJ1-4; D gene unclear. This CDR3 spans 15 amino acids. Trimming stripped 5 bases from V and 4 bases from J, with 14 bases between. CDR1 is SEHNR and CDR2 is FQNEAQ in the germline V gene (reference sequence). The CDR3 protein is CASSPDRGSNEKLFF. The CDR3, as DNA: TGTGCCAGCAGCCCCGACCGCGGGAGTAATGAAAAACTGTTTTTT.

This chain uses TRBV7-9 with TRBJ2-5, with TRBD2 identical over 13 bases. There are 17 residues in the CDR3. Looked up from germline, CDR1 is SEHNR and CDR2 is FQNEAQ (reference sequence). V lost 5 bases to trimming and J lost 2 bases; unmatched junction nucleotides: 8. CDR3 loop: CASSPRTSGRDQETQYF. The CDR3 coding sequence is TGTGCCAGCAGCCCGCGGACTAGCGGGAGAGATCAAGAGACCCAGTACTTC. The whole variable domain, remainder taken from reference TRBV7-9 and TRBJ2-5, is DTGVSQNPRHKITKRGQNVTFRCDPISEHNRLYWYRQTLGQGPEFLTYFQNEAQLEKSRLLSDRFSAERPKGSFSTLEIQRTEQGDSAMYLCASSPRTSGRDQETQYFGPGTRLLVL.

V and J are TRBV7-9 and TRBJ2-1; 8 bases align to TRBD1. After removal of 5 bases from V and 3 bases from J, the junction contained 6 bases not matched to a gene. Germline-derived CDR1 and CDR2 are SEHNR and FQNEAQ (reference sequence). The CDR3 covers 15 residues. CDR3 sequence (DNA): TGTGCCAGCAGCCAAACAGGGGGTGACTACAATGAGCAGTTCTTC. Translated, it gives CASSQTGGDYNEQFF.

The gene calls are TRBV6-5 and TRBJ2-7; TRBD2 is a possible D gene (6 bases). Trimming took 5 bases from V and 3 from J, leaving 14 bases between them. The CDR3 is made up of 14 amino acids. The germline gives CDR1 MNHEY, CDR2 SVGAGI. The CDR3 bases are TGTGCCAGCAGTACTATGCGGGGTTACTACGAGCAGTACTTC. Protein: CASSTMRGYYEQYF.

The gene calls are TRBV27 and TRBJ2-7; perhaps TRBD1 as D (6 bases). In germline, CDR1 is MNHEY, CDR2 SMNVEV (reference sequence). Deletions cut 6 bases from V and 4 bases from J, with 13 bases between. The CDR3 consists of 13 residues. As DNA, the CDR3 is TGTGCCAGCAGGCAGGGGTACGTGTACGAGCAGTACTTC. Amino acids: CASRQGYVYEQYF.

J is TRBJ1-6 and V is TRBV6-1; D ambiguous. The CDR3 has 13 amino acids. CDR1 is MNHNS, CDR2 SASEGT, per germline. Trimming removed 7 bases from V and 7 bases from J, with 11 bases in between. The CDR3 loop reads CASIGVINSPLHF. The CDR3 DNA reads TGTGCCAGCATCGGGGTTATCAATTCACCCCTCCACTTT.

CDR3 nucleotide sequence: TGTGCCATCAGTGAGCCGGTAGGGGTGGGCCAAGAGACCCAGTACTTC. Amino acids: CAISEPVGVGQETQYF. This chain links TRBV10-3 with TRBJ2-5, with D maybe TRBD1 (5 bases). The V and J ends lost 2 bases and 1 base respectively, with 14 bases between them. The germline V gene has CDR1 ENHRY and CDR2 SYGVKD. The CDR3 spans 16 residues.

The chain links TRBV6-5 to TRBJ2-5; 9 positions match TRBD2. Germline V gene lookup returns CDR1 MNHEY and CDR2 SVGAGI. This CDR3 has 15 amino acids. V lost 6 bases, J lost 5 bases, and 10 bases stayed unmatched. CDR3 protein: CASRPSLAGEETQYF. The CDR3, as DNA: TGTGCCAGCAGACCCTCCTTAGCGGGAGAGGAGACCCAGTACTTC.

The rearrangement joins TRBV4-2 to TRBJ2-7; 8 bases align to TRBD2. CDR3 length equals 16 residues. In germline, CDR1 is LGHNA, CDR2 YNFKEQ. V shed 3 bases and J 0 bases; nucleotides not matched to a gene: 7. CDR3: CASSQASGPTSYEQYF. As DNA, the CDR3 is TGTGCCAGCAGCCAGGCTAGCGGGCCTACCTCCTACGAGCAGTACTTC.

The V call is TRBV30, the J call TRBJ1-2, with D perhaps matching TRBD1 (6 bases). The germline CDR1 and CDR2 sequences are GTSNPN and SVGIG (reference sequence). Trimming took 4 bases from V and 8 from J, leaving 14 bases between them. The CDR3 totals 12 residues. DNA of the CDR3: TGTGCCTGGACCCGGACAGCTCCGGGCTACACCTTC. Translation gives CAWTRTAPGYTF.

V and J are TRBV6-1 and TRBJ2-3; TRBD2 might be the D (5 bases). Trimming took 6 bases from V and 0 from J, leaving 10 bases between them. This CDR3 region has 14 residues. Germline loops: CDR1 MNHNS, CDR2 SASEGT. CDR3 residues: CASSLQRSTDTQYF. The CDR3 nucleotides read TGTGCCAGCAGCCTCCAGCGGAGCACAGATACGCAGTATTTT.

V is TRBV10-3 and J is TRBJ2-2; 10 bases fit TRBD1. Germline CDR1 is ENHRY and CDR2 is SYGVKD. This CDR3 contains 16 residues. V trimming: 0 bases; J trimming: 6 bases; junction bases outside the gene matches: 4. The CDR3 sequence: CAISESRTGGSGELFF. CDR3 coding DNA: TGTGCCATCAGTGAGTCGAGGACAGGGGGATCCGGGGAGCTGTTTTTT.

The chain employs TRBV7-9 and TRBJ2-1; 12 bases fit TRBD2. The ends lost 1 base at V and 2 bases at J; junction bases unmatched: 0. From germline, CDR1 is SEHNR and CDR2 FQNEAQ (reference sequence). This CDR3 region has 16 residues. This CDR3 is CASSLGTSGAYNEQFF. CDR3 nucleotide sequence: TGTGCCAGCAGCTTAGGGACTAGCGGGGCCTACAATGAGCAGTTCTTC.

The chain recombines TRBV2 with TRBJ2-5, with a weak D call TRBD2 (7 bases). The germline V and J ends were trimmed by 6 bases and 5 bases, with 10 bases remaining between them. Germline CDR1 SNHLY, CDR2 FYNNEI. The CDR3 runs 12 residues. The CDR3 DNA follows: TGTGCCAGCAGCGGGGGGCCGGAGACCCAGTACTTC. This gives the protein CASSGGPETQYF.